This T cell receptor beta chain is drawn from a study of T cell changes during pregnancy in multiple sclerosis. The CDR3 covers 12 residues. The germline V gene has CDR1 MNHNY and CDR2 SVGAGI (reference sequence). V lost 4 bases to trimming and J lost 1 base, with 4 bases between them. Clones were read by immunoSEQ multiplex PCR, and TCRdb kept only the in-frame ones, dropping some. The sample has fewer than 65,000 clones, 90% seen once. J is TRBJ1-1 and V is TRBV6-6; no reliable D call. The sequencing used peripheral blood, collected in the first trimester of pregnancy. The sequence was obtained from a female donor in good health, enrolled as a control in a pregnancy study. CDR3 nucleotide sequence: TGTGCCAGCAGTTGGAGGAACACTGAAGCTTTCTTT. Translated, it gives CASSWRNTEAFF.